This paragraph covers one T cell receptor (beta chain) sequence. This specimen comes from a study of blood T cell repertoires in COVID-19. Study summary: Spain, Italy and the United States supplied samples that represented acute and convalescent COVID-19.

CDR1 SGHTA and CDR2 FQGNSA come from the germline V gene. This CDR3 has 14 residues. The trim removed 5 bases at V and 4 bases at J, leaving 6 bases unmatched. The Seattle patients joined while their infection was active and were tracked longitudinally afterward. Some clones are missing from TCRdb's copy, which holds only in-frame ones; the method was immunoSEQ multiplex PCR. The top ten hold about 9.4% of the sample, which has some 160,000 clones, around nine tenths seen once. The sample consisted of peripheral blood. The rearrangement uses TRBV7-2 and TRBJ2-5; the match to TRBD2 covers 8 bases. The sequence came from a woman between 65 and 79 years old with COVID-19, enrolled during active disease. The CDR3 sequence is CASSTMTSVETQYF. Here the CDR3 DNA reads TGTGCCAGCAGCACCATGACTAGCGTAGAGACCCAGTACTTC. Full variable domain (remainder filled in from reference TRBV7-2 and TRBJ2-5): GAGVSQSPSNKVTEKGKDVELRCDPISGHTALYWYRQSLGQGLEFLIYFQGNSAPDKSGLPSDRFSAERTGGSVSTLTIQRTQQEDSAVYLCASSTMTSVETQYFGPGTRLLVL.